This TCR beta chain was captured by sequencing in a study of blood T cell repertoires in COVID-19. The wider study: Nucleic acid was either cDNA or gDNA, and it came from T cells, B-cell-depleted T cells, or PBMCs.

Authors' analysis steps: Researchers report that nucleated cell counts were estimated from reference gene primer amplification. The repertoire was sequenced with immunoSEQ multiplex PCR; TCRdb's copy has only in-frame clones and lacks some. V and J calls and clone size are copied from that table; D and trimming were computed from the DNA. Of about 200,000 clones in the sample, less than 90% were seen once. Clinical history reported by participants formed the basis on which cohorts were assigned. Exposed enrollees encountered a COVID-19 case at some point within 2 weeks before study entry. V was shortened by 6 bases and J by 2 bases, with 11 bases between the two germline ends. The germline V gene encodes CDR1 KGHSH and CDR2 LQKENI. The CDR3 covers 13 residues.

The chain couples TRBV18 to TRBJ2-7; weak D call: TRBD1 (5 bases). This TCR was sampled from a woman aged 25 to 45 who had been exposed to COVID-19. Specimen: PBMCs or T cells enriched from blood (not recorded which). The CDR3 coding sequence is TGTGCCAGCTCCAAGACAGCTGCCTACGAGCAGTACTTC. Translation: CASSKTAAYEQYF.